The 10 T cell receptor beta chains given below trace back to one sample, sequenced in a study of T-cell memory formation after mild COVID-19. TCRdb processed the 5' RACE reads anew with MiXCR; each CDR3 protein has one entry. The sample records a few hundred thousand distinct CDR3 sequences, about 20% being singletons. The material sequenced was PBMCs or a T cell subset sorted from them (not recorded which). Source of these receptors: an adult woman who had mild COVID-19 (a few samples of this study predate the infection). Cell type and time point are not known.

The CDR3 nucleotides are TGTGCCAGCAGTCCTAAAGGACAGGGAAAATACACGACCCAGTACTTC. It yields the protein CASSPKGQGKYTTQYF. V gene TRBV12-3 or TRBV12-4 combines with J gene TRBJ2-5, with 8 bases aligning to TRBD1. The CDR3 is made up of 16 amino acids. V lost 5 bases and J lost 7; bases outside the gene matches: 15.

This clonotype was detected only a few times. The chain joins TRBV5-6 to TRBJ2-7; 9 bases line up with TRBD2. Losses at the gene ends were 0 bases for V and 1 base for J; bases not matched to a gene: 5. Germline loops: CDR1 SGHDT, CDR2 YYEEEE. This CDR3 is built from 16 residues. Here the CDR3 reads CASSLGSLAGSYEQYF. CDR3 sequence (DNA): TGTGCCAGCAGCTTGGGGAGTCTAGCGGGATCCTACGAGCAGTACTTC.

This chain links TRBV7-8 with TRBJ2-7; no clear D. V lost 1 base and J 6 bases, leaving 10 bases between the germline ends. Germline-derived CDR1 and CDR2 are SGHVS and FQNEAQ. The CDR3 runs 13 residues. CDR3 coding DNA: TGTGCCAGCAGCTTAGTGGTTGCCTTCGAGCAGTACTTC. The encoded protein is CASSLVVAFEQYF.

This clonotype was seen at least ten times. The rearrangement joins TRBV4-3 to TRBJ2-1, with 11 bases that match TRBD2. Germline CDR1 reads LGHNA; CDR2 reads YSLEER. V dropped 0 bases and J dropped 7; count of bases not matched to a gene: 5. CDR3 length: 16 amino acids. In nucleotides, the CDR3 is TGCGCCAGCAGCCAAGAGGGACTAGCGGTTTATAATGAGCAGTTCTTC. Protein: CASSQEGLAVYNEQFF.

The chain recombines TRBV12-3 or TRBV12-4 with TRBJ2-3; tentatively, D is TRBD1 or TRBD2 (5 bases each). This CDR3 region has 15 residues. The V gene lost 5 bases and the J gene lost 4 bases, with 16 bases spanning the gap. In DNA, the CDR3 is TGTGCCAGCAGTCACGCCGGGGCGGGCCCAGATACGCAGTATTTT. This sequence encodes CASSHAGAGPDTQYF.

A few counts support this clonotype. The CDR3 DNA sequence: TGTGCCAGCAGCTTATACTCCGGGACAGGGGACCAGCCCCAGCATTTT. It specifies CASSLYSGTGDQPQHF. This sequence joins TRBV7-2 and TRBJ1-5; 10 nucleotides line up with TRBD1. The V gene end was trimmed by 2 bases and the J gene end by 7 bases; junction bases not matched to a gene: 8. The CDR3 covers 16 residues. Germline CDR1 SGHTA, CDR2 FQGNSA.

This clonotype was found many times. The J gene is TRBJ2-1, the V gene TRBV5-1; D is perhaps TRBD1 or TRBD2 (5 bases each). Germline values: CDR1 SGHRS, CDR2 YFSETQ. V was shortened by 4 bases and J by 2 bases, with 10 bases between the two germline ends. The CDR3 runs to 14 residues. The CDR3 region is CASSVGETYNEQFF. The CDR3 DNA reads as TGCGCCAGCAGCGTAGGGGAGACCTACAATGAGCAGTTCTTC. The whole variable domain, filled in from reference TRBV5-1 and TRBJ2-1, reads KAGVTQTPRYLIKTRGQQVTLSCSPISGHRSVSWYQQTPGQGLQFLFEYFSETQRNKGNFPGRFSGRQFSNSRSEMNVSTLELGDSALYLCASSVGETYNEQFFGPGTRLTVL.

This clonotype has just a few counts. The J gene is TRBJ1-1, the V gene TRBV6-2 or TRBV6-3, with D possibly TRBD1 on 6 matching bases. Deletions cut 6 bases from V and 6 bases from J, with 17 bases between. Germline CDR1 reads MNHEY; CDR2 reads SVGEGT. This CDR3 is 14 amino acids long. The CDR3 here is CASRQGHETPEAFF. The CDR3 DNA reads TGTGCCAGCAGACAGGGCCATGAGACCCCTGAAGCTTTCTTT.

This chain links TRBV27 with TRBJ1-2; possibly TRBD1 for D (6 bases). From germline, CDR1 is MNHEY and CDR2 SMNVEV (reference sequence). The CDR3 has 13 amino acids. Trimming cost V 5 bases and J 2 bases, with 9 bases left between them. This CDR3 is CASSPGHNYGYTF. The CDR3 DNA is TGTGCCAGCAGTCCGGGACACAACTATGGCTACACCTTC.

The CDR3 DNA follows: TGTGCCAGCAGTCGGACAGGGGGCGCGTATGGCTACACCTTC. Encoded protein: CASSRTGGAYGYTF. V is TRBV27 and J is TRBJ1-2, with 11 bases identical to TRBD1. CDR3 size: 14 residues. The trim removed 5 bases at V and 5 bases at J, leaving 4 bases unmatched. Germline V gene sequence: CDR1 MNHEY, CDR2 SMNVEV (reference sequence).